This T cell receptor (beta chain) was identified in a study of T cell repertoires in cytomegalovirus infection. In the study overall: Well-studied HLA-B-restricted epitopes and recently identified HLA-C-restricted epitopes of CMV were both used in the study. Public TCR beta signature analysis indicated the presence of both CMV infection and matching HLA type. Overall study findings and caveats: Cumulative frequency (of public TCR beta family members) identified carriers of CMV plus the relevant HLA. Clonotype analysis showed dominance of the ex vivo response by HLA-C-restricted CMV-specific TCR beta clonotypes.

TCRdb itself ran the reads through MiXCR, one entry per CDR3 protein. The table shows a few hundred thousand distinct CDR3 sequences, with just under 35% occurring only once. This CDR3 is built from 15 residues. Germline lookup yields CDR1 MNHNS and CDR2 SASEGT. The trim removed 3 bases at V and 2 bases at J, leaving 7 bases unmatched. This clonotype has a handful of counts. Its antigen is unidentified. The TCR originated in a human donor in good health (CMV status not recorded). Some clones in this sample may be carry-over from other donors' samples. The sample was cultured PBMCs, taken from culture after CMV antigen stimulation. V gene TRBV6-1 combines with J gene TRBJ2-7; TRBD1 agrees at 7 bases. The chain's CDR3 is CASSDLLDRAYEQYF. The CDR3 bases are TGTGCCAGCAGTGACCTTCTCGACAGGGCCTACGAGCAGTACTTC.